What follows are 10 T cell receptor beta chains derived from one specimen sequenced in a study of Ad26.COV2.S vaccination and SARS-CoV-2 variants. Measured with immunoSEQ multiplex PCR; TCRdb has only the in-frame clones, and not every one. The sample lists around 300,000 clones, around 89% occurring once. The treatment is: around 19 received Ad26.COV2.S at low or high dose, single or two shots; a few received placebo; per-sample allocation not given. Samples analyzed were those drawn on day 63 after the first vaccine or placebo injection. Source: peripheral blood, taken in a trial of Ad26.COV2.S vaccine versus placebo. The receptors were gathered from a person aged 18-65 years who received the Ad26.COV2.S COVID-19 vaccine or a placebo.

The CDR3, as DNA: TGTGCCAGCTCACCTAAACAGGGGGCGAACACTGAAGCTTTCTTT. This gives the protein CASSPKQGANTEAFF. The chain carries TRBV18 and TRBJ1-1; 9 bases map to TRBD1. The CDR3 runs to 15 residues. V lost 3 bases and J lost 1; bases outside the gene matches: 3. Germline V gene data show CDR1 as KGHSH and CDR2 as LQKENI.

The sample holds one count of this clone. DNA of the CDR3: TGTGCCAGCAGCTTTCTAGCGGGGACCGGGGAGCTGTTTTTT. Protein product: CASSFLAGTGELFF. The chain links TRBV11-2 to TRBJ2-2; 9 bases agree with TRBD2. V dropped 3 bases and J dropped 5; count of bases not matched to a gene: 1. The CDR3 covers 14 residues. Germline V gene data show CDR1 as SGHAT and CDR2 as FQNNGV.

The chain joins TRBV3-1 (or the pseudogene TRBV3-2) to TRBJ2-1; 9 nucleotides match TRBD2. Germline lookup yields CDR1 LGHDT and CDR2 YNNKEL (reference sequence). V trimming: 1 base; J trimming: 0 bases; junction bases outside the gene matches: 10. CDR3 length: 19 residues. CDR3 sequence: CASSQVTAGGPSSYNEQFF. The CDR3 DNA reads TGTGCCAGCAGCCAAGTTACAGCGGGGGGCCCGAGCTCCTACAATGAGCAGTTCTTC.

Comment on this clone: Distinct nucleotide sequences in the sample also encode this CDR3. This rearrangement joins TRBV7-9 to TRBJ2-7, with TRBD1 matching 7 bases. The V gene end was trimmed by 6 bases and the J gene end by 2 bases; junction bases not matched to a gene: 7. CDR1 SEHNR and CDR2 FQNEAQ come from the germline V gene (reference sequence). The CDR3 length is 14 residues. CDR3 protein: CASSSGTDTYEQYF. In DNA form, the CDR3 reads TGTGCCAGCAGTTCCGGGACAGACACCTACGAGCAGTACTTC.

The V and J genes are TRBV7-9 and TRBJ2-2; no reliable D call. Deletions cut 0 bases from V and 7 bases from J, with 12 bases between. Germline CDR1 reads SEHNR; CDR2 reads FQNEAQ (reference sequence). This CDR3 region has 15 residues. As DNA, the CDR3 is TGTGCCAGCAGCTTAGCCCTGATTTCACTCGGGGAGCTGTTTTTT. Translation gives CASSLALISLGELFF.

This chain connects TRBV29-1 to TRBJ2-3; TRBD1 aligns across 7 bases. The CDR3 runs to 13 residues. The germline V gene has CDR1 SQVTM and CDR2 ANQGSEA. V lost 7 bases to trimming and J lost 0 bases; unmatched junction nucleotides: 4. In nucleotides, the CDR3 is TGCAGCGCTGCGACAGGGAGCACAGATACGCAGTATTTT. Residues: CSAATGSTDTQYF.

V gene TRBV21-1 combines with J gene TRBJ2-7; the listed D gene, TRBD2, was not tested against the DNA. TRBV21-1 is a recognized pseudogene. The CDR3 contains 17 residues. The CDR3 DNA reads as TGTGCCAGCAGCACGGGACTAGCGGGAGGTTCCTCCTACGAGCAGTACTTC. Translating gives CASSTGLAGGSSYEQYF.

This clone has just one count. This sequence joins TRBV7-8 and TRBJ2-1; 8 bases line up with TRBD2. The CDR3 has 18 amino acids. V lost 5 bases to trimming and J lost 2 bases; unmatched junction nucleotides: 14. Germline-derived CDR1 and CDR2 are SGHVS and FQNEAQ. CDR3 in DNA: TGTGCCAGCAGCCACAATTTCGGACTAGCCCAAGCCTACAATGAGCAGTTCTTC. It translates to CASSHNFGLAQAYNEQFF.

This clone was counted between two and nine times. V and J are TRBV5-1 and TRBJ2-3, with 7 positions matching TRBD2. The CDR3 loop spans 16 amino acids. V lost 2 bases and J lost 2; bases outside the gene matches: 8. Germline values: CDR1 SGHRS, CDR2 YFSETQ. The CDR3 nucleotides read TGCGCCAGCAGCTTAATGGGGGGGAGGACCACAGATACGCAGTATTTT. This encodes CASSLMGGRTTDTQYF.

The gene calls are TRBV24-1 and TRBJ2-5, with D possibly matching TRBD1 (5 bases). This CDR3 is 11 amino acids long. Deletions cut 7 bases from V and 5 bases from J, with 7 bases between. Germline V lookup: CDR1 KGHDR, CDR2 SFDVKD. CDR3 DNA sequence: TGTGCCACCAGGAAGGGGGAGACCCAGTACTTC. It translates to CATRKGETQYF.